This T cell receptor (beta chain) is from a study of cytomegalovirus exposure and HLA in healthy donors. V gave up 6 bases and J gave up 0 bases, with 9 bases separating them. Germline V gives CDR1 MNHEY, CDR2 SVGAGI. The CDR3 has 14 residues. The PCR was carried out with 60 Vbeta primers and 13 Jbeta primers. Data came from immunoSEQ multiplex PCR; TCRdb stores just in-frame clones and leaves some out. The sample table sets out 150,000 or so clones. Overall study results and limits: In vitro checks showed that three CMV-associated chains really do target CMV antigens.

Remarks on this clone: Antigen: not known.

Sequencing was carried out using PBMCs. The rearrangement joins TRBV6-5 to TRBJ1-3; D may be TRBD1 (5 bases). This clonotype originated in a woman aged 35 to 49 in good health and CMV-seropositive. As DNA, the CDR3 is TGTGCCAGCAGAGGGGCCGGCTCTGGAAACACCATATATTTT. It specifies CASRGAGSGNTIYF.